Listed below are T cell receptor beta chains from one sample, sequenced in a study of T cell changes during pregnancy in multiple sclerosis. Clones were sequenced by immunoSEQ multiplex PCR, and TCRdb holds only the in-frame ones, with some missing. The data show tens of thousands of clones, about 92% seen once. This specimen consisted of peripheral blood, obtained in the first trimester of pregnancy. The receptors shown here come from a female donor in good health, enrolled as a control in a pregnancy study. CDR3s leave out the opening cysteine and the closing phenylalanine or tryptophan. Fields, in order: CDR3 protein, J gene, D gene, V gene. A D gene is named only where the DNA matches it firmly.

CDR3aa: ASSADRGGETQY
j_gene: TRBJ2-5
d_gene: TRBD1
v_gene: TRBV9

CDR3aa: ASSPRLAGAQETQY
j_gene: TRBJ2-5
d_gene: TRBD2
v_gene: TRBV4-2

CDR3aa: ASSLSIYEQY
j_gene: TRBJ2-7
d_gene: -
v_gene: TRBV5-5

CDR3aa: ASSYRAGRTSYEQY
j_gene: TRBJ2-7
d_gene: -
v_gene: TRBV6-5

CDR3aa: ASSLALGQGEY
j_gene: TRBJ2-7
d_gene: TRBD1
v_gene: TRBV7-8

CDR3aa: ASSRLAGSYEQY
j_gene: TRBJ2-7
d_gene: TRBD2
v_gene: TRBV27

CDR3aa: ASSPSYSTTSYEQY
j_gene: TRBJ2-7
d_gene: -
v_gene: TRBV18

CDR3aa: ASSQVRRGFTEAF
j_gene: TRBJ1-1
d_gene: -
v_gene: TRBV4-3

CDR3aa: ASSLDGGVGQY
j_gene: TRBJ2-7
d_gene: -
v_gene: TRBV7-8

CDR3aa: ASSPFTDTQY
j_gene: TRBJ2-3
d_gene: -
v_gene: TRBV11-2

CDR3aa: ASSAQGLAPQH
j_gene: TRBJ1-5
d_gene: TRBD1
v_gene: TRBV9

CDR3aa: ASARTGEAPTGNEQF
j_gene: TRBJ2-1
d_gene: -
v_gene: TRBV12-5

CDR3aa: ASSDGGGYYGYT
j_gene: TRBJ1-2
d_gene: -
v_gene: TRBV6-4

CDR3aa: ASTVFSGANVLT
j_gene: TRBJ2-6
d_gene: -
v_gene: TRBV19

CDR3aa: ASRGTGGLQPQH
j_gene: TRBJ1-5
d_gene: TRBD1
v_gene: TRBV19

CDR3aa: ASSPPDNYEQY
j_gene: TRBJ2-7
d_gene: -
v_gene: TRBV18

CDR3aa: ASSLAPGLDLEQY
j_gene: TRBJ2-7
d_gene: -
v_gene: TRBV5-5

CDR3aa: ASSIYEQY
j_gene: TRBJ2-7
d_gene: -
v_gene: TRBV2

CDR3aa: ASNQTGGGYGYT
j_gene: TRBJ1-2
d_gene: TRBD1
v_gene: TRBV27

CDR3aa: ASSAGLAGPNTGELF
j_gene: TRBJ2-2
d_gene: TRBD2
v_gene: TRBV4-3

CDR3aa: TSSQDRESKGEQY
j_gene: TRBJ2-7
d_gene: -
v_gene: TRBV1

CDR3aa: ASSLSQGAYGYT
j_gene: TRBJ1-2
d_gene: TRBD1
v_gene: TRBV7-2

CDR3aa: ASRPGLSNYGYT
j_gene: TRBJ1-2
d_gene: -
v_gene: TRBV2

CDR3aa: ASSSGLFQDTQY
j_gene: TRBJ2-3
d_gene: -
v_gene: TRBV7-3

CDR3aa: ASSPWTGATEAF
j_gene: TRBJ1-1
d_gene: TRBD1
v_gene: TRBV6-5

CDR3aa: ASSLTGESSYGYT
j_gene: TRBJ1-2
d_gene: TRBD1
v_gene: TRBV7-2

CDR3aa: ASSVAGGYRTDTQY
j_gene: TRBJ2-3
d_gene: -
v_gene: TRBV14

CDR3aa: ASSFGTVQETQY
j_gene: TRBJ2-5
d_gene: TRBD1
v_gene: TRBV5-6

CDR3aa: ASSYWTGGPSGANVLT
j_gene: TRBJ2-6
d_gene: TRBD1
v_gene: TRBV5-8

CDR3aa: AWSVSENYGYT
j_gene: TRBJ1-2
d_gene: -
v_gene: TRBV30

CDR3aa: ASGEGPGNPQH
j_gene: TRBJ1-5
d_gene: -
v_gene: TRBV19

CDR3aa: ASGGLAAGETQY
j_gene: TRBJ2-5
d_gene: TRBD2
v_gene: TRBV28

CDR3aa: ASSQSRDRSTDTQY
j_gene: TRBJ2-3
d_gene: TRBD1
v_gene: TRBV4-3

CDR3aa: AWSIAGGLNNQPQH
j_gene: TRBJ1-5
d_gene: TRBD1
v_gene: TRBV30

CDR3aa: ASTRQGRTDTQY
j_gene: TRBJ2-3
d_gene: TRBD1
v_gene: TRBV6-5

CDR3aa: ASQRGGGGNTEAF
j_gene: TRBJ1-1
d_gene: -
v_gene: TRBV2

CDR3aa: ASSSDRGDYGYT
j_gene: TRBJ1-2
d_gene: TRBD1
v_gene: TRBV5-1

CDR3aa: ASRRADGSGANVLT
j_gene: TRBJ2-6
d_gene: -
v_gene: TRBV10-2

CDR3aa: ASTWDRGIYEQY
j_gene: TRBJ2-7
d_gene: TRBD1
v_gene: TRBV2

CDR3aa: ASSPGTSGGQGEQY
j_gene: TRBJ2-7
d_gene: TRBD2
v_gene: TRBV11-2

CDR3aa: ASSSRGGSYGYT
j_gene: TRBJ1-2
d_gene: -
v_gene: TRBV19

CDR3aa: ASSLGQAPMNTEAF
j_gene: TRBJ1-1
d_gene: TRBD1
v_gene: TRBV13

CDR3aa: ASSTYPSLAGGASEQF
j_gene: TRBJ2-1
d_gene: TRBD2
v_gene: TRBV19

CDR3aa: ASMRPRGGTNEKLF
j_gene: TRBJ1-4
d_gene: -
v_gene: TRBV7-8

CDR3aa: ASSWLAGGGADTQY
j_gene: TRBJ2-3
d_gene: TRBD2
v_gene: TRBV5-4

CDR3aa: ASRPGQARTGANVLT
j_gene: TRBJ2-6
d_gene: TRBD1
v_gene: TRBV5-4